This TCR beta chain was recovered during a study of T-cell reconstitution after alpha-beta-depleted transplantation in children. The study's findings and limits: When one year had passed after transplant, most T-cell counts and diversity came from newly produced T cells. Several hundred rapidly expanded clones from non-depleted graft cells reportedly supplied alpha-beta T cells about two months post-transplant. It was surviving recipient T cells and thymic progenitors that gave some patients high TCRbeta diversity at day 60.

Germline V gene data show CDR1 as MNHEY and CDR2 as SVGAGI. Trimming took 2 bases from V and 7 from J; bases not matched to a gene: 8. This CDR3 spans 15 amino acids. Unique molecular identifiers were incorporated into the prepared TCRbeta library. TCRdb reprocessed the PCR reads via MiXCR and lists one record per CDR3 protein. The sample gives about 980,000 distinct CDR3 sequences, about 30% of which show up once; roughly 28% is in the top ten. This clonotype has just a few counts. Its specificity is unknown. The rearrangement uses TRBV6-5 and TRBJ2-5; 9 bases match TRBD2. The source of this sequence is a boy less than two years old who had a stem cell transplant for SCID, so the T cells may come from the graft donor. The starting material was PBMCs, mostly from graft donor cells, obtained 360 days after TCRalphabeta/CD19-depleted stem cell transplant. CDR3 DNA: TGTGCCAGCAGTTACGTAGCGGGGGCACCCGGGACCCAGTACTTC. It encodes CASSYVAGAPGTQYF.